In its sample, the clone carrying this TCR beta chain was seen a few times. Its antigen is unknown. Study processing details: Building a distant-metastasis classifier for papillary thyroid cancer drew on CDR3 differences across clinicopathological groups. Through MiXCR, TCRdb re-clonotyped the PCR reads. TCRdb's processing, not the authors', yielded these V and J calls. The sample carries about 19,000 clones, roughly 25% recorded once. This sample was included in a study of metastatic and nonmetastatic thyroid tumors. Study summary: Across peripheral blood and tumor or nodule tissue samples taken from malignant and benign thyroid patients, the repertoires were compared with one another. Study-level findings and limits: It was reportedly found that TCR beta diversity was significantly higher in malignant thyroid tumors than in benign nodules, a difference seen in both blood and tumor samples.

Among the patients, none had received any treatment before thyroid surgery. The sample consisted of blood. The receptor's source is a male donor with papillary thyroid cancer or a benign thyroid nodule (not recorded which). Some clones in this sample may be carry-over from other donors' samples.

The CDR3 DNA reads as TGTGCCAGCAGGGTAACAGGGTGGGCCTATGGCTACACCTTC. Encoded protein: CASRVTGWAYGYTF. The chain joins TRBV6-1 to TRBJ1-2, with TRBD1 as a possible D gene (6 bases). V shed 6 bases and J shed 4 bases, with 15 bases lying between them. The CDR3 runs 14 residues. CDR1 and CDR2 from the germline V gene are MNHNS and SASEGT.